The entry that follows covers one T cell receptor beta chain sequence. The antigen is unknown. The sample originates from a study of T cell repertoires in cytomegalovirus infection. Study details: TCR beta signatures that were public indicated CMV infection and matching HLA type.

TCRdb re-analysed the reads in MiXCR, keeping a single row per CDR3 protein. The sample consists of under 500,000 distinct CDR3 sequences, about 42% of them appearing once. Germline-derived CDR1 and CDR2 are MDHEN and SYDVKM. The V end lost 2 bases, the J end lost 4 bases, and 11 bases lay between the germline ends. The CDR3 has 14 amino acids. This TCR was sampled from a human donor in good health (CMV status not recorded). Some clones in this sample may be carry-over from other donors' samples. The sample was cultured PBMCs, taken from culture after CMV antigen stimulation. The genes are TRBV28 and TRBJ1-1, with TRBD1 as a possible D gene (6 bases). The CDR3 DNA sequence: TGTGCCAGCAGTTTAGGACAGTGGGGCACTGAAGCTTTCTTT. Translation: CASSLGQWGTEAFF.